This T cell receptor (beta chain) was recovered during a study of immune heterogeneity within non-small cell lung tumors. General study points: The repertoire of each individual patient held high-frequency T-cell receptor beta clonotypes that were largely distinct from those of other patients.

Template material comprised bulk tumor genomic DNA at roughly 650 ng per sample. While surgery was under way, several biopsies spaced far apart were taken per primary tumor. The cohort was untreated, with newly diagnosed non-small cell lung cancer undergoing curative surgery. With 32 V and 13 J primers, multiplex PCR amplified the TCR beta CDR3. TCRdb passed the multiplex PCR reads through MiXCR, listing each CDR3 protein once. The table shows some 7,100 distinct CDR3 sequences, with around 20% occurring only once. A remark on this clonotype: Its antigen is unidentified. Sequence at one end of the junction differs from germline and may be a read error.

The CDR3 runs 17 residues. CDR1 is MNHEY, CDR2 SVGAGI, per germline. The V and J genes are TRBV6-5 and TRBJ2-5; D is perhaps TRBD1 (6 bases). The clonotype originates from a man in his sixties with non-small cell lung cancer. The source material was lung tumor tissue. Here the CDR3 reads CASSSGTSKLYQEAQYF. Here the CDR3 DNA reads TGTGCCAGCAGTTCCGGGACATCGAAACTGTACCAAGAGGCCCAGTACTTC.